Listed here are 20 T cell receptor beta chains from one sample, sequenced in a study of blood T cell repertoires in COVID-19 (dated by TCRdb to 2020 to 2022). Library method: the immunoSEQ multiplex PCR assay. TCRdb took this table from immuneACCESS and kept in-frame rearrangements with V and J called. Such tables lack part of the clones; where checked against another copy, unresolved V genes explain under half of the gap, and the rest is unexplained. This sample has roughly 200,000 clones in its table, and about 78% of those were observed once. The ten top clones hold more than 6.5% of the sample. Sequenced sample: peripheral blood. The receptors come from a woman aged 50 to 60 with active or convalescent COVID-19.

In this sample, this clone turned up once. The chain couples TRBV6-1 to TRBJ2-4; perhaps TRBD1 as D (5 bases). Germline CDR1 and CDR2: MNHNS and SASEGT. V lost 0 bases to trimming and J lost 10 bases, with 7 bases between them. CDR3 size: 12 residues. In DNA, the CDR3 is TGTGCCAGCAGTGAAGCGACAGCTATTCAGTACTTC. The encoded protein is CASSEATAIQYF.

The chain carries TRBV7-2 and TRBJ2-5; TRBD2 is a possible D gene (6 bases). This CDR3 is built from 15 residues. With 1 base removed from V and 0 bases from J, the gap between germline ends came to 9 bases. From germline, CDR1 is SGHTA and CDR2 FQGNSA. CDR3 coding DNA: TGTGCCAGCAGCTTAGATGGGAGGTACCAAGAGACCCAGTACTTC. As protein: CASSLDGRYQETQYF.

V is TRBV11-1 and J is TRBJ2-7, with D perhaps matching TRBD1 (5 bases). This CDR3 is 12 amino acids long. Germline V gives CDR1 SGHAT, CDR2 FQDESV (reference sequence). V lost 5 bases and J lost 6, with 11 bases in between. CDR3 loop: CASSPDRSEQYF. The CDR3 DNA reads as TGTGCCAGCAGCCCCGACAGAAGCGAGCAGTACTTC.

V gene TRBV2 combines with J gene TRBJ2-3, with D unclear. V was clipped by 6 bases and J by 2 bases, with 6 bases between them. The CDR3 length is 12 residues. Per germline, CDR1 SNHLY and CDR2 FYNNEI. CDR3: CASRAITDTQYF. CDR3 in DNA: TGTGCCAGCAGGGCCATCACAGATACGCAGTATTTT.

The rearrangement joins TRBV30 to TRBJ2-5; 7 nucleotides match TRBD2. Germline V lookup: CDR1 GTSNPN, CDR2 SVGIG (reference sequence). The length of the CDR3 is 15 residues. The junction had 8 bases not matched to a gene; V was cut back by 3 bases and J by 1 base. The CDR3 DNA reads as TGTGCCTGGAGGACAAACATAGCGGGCCAAGAGACCCAGTACTTC. Protein: CAWRTNIAGQETQYF.

This clone occurred a few times. This chain joins TRBV7-8 and TRBJ1-4, with D unresolved. The CDR3 is made up of 15 amino acids. Germline V gives CDR1 SGHVS, CDR2 FQNEAQ. V gave up 0 bases and J gave up 4 bases, with 9 bases separating them. CDR3 protein: CASSLASGGNEKLFF. In DNA form, the CDR3 reads TGTGCCAGCAGCTTAGCTTCGGGAGGTAATGAAAAACTGTTTTTT.

The V and J genes are TRBV19 and TRBJ1-3; 9 positions match TRBD1. Germline CDR1 reads LNHDA; CDR2 reads SQIVND (reference sequence). V was pared by 5 bases and J by 4 bases, with 9 bases of the junction left unmatched. The CDR3 spans 16 residues. CDR3 region: CASSLRTGGIGNTIYF. CDR3 nucleotide sequence: TGTGCCAGTAGTCTCCGAACAGGGGGCATAGGAAACACCATATATTTT.

The chain carries TRBV28 and TRBJ1-5; no definite D call. CDR1 and CDR2 (germline): MDHEN, SYDVKM. Trimming took off 7 bases at V and 3 bases at J, with 16 bases between the two ends. CDR3 length equals 15 residues. CDR3 residues: CASKATQYANQPQHF. CDR3 bases: TGTGCCAGCAAAGCAACACAGTATGCCAATCAGCCCCAGCATTTT.

This clone has a single count. CDR3 loop: CASSPPGLAGGRAKNIQYF. CDR3 nucleotide sequence: TGTGCCAGTAGTCCTCCGGGACTAGCGGGGGGGCGAGCCAAAAACATTCAGTACTTC. V is TRBV19 and J is TRBJ2-4, with 16 positions matching TRBD2. Germline loops: CDR1 LNHDA, CDR2 SQIVND (reference sequence). CDR3 length: 19 residues. Trimming removed 5 bases from V and 0 bases from J; junction bases left unmatched: 7.

V and J are TRBV30 and TRBJ1-6; TRBD1 is a possible D gene (5 bases). Germline CDR1 is GTSNPN and CDR2 is SVGIG (reference sequence). The V gene lost 8 bases and the J gene lost 9 bases, with 14 bases spanning the gap. The CDR3 is 12 residues long. The CDR3 here is CARNRGGSPLHF. CDR3 DNA: TGTGCCCGTAACCGGGGGGGTTCACCCCTCCACTTT.

V gene TRBV30 combines with J gene TRBJ1-6; TRBD1 is a possible D gene (6 bases). With 5 bases removed from V and 5 bases from J, the gap between germline ends came to 13 bases. This CDR3 is built from 14 residues. The germline gives CDR1 GTSNPN, CDR2 SVGIG (reference sequence). CDR3 sequence (DNA): TGTGCCTGGGTACCTGGACAGCATAATTCACCCCTCCACTTT. Translation gives CAWVPGQHNSPLHF.

V is TRBV5-1 and J is TRBJ2-1, with 11 nucleotides matching TRBD2. Trimming removed 0 bases from V and 0 bases from J; junction bases left unmatched: 5. CDR3 size: 18 residues. The V gene's germline CDR1 is SGHRS and CDR2 YFSETQ. CDR3 region: CASSLAPSGRSSYNEQFF. CDR3 bases: TGCGCCAGCAGCTTGGCCCCTAGCGGGAGGAGCTCCTACAATGAGCAGTTCTTC.

The V gene is TRBV4-2, the J gene TRBJ2-1, with D perhaps matching TRBD2 (5 bases). The CDR3 runs 14 residues. Germline CDR1 is LGHNA and CDR2 is YNFKEQ. With 1 base removed from V and 6 bases from J, the gap between germline ends came to 10 bases. The CDR3 bases are TGTGCCAGCAGCCAAGTCGGACTCCTCAATGAGCAGTTCTTC. It is translated as CASSQVGLLNEQFF.

The chain carries TRBV4-3 and TRBJ1-2; a weak D match, TRBD1 (5 bases). Germline V lookup: CDR1 LGHNA, CDR2 YSLEER. This CDR3 comprises 18 residues. With 0 bases removed from V and 0 bases from J, the gap between germline ends came to 17 bases. The CDR3 sequence: CASSQDLTANVPNYGYTF. DNA of the CDR3: TGCGCCAGCAGCCAAGATTTGACAGCGAACGTCCCTAACTATGGCTACACCTTC.

The gene calls are TRBV25-1 and TRBJ2-1; D remains unclear. Trimming removed 2 bases at V and 4 bases at J, with 6 bases between. This CDR3 is 13 amino acids long. CDR1 and CDR2 from the germline V gene are MGHDK and SYGVNS. The CDR3 DNA reads TGTGCCAGCAGTGAAGAGACATACAATGAGCAGTTCTTC. Encoded protein: CASSEETYNEQFF.

V usage is TRBV11-1 and J usage is TRBJ2-1, with D possibly being TRBD2 (7 bases). CDR1 SGHAT and CDR2 FQDESV come from the germline V gene (reference sequence). CDR3 length equals 14 residues. Trimming removed 6 bases at V and 8 bases at J, with 17 bases between. The CDR3 reads CASSDRGAGDEQFF. The CDR3 nucleotides are TGTGCCAGCAGTGACCGGGGGGCTGGCGATGAGCAGTTCTTC.

This rearrangement joins TRBV2 to TRBJ2-5, with TRBD2 identical over 9 bases. This CDR3 has 15 residues. Germline values: CDR1 SNHLY, CDR2 FYNNEI. V lost 6 bases to trimming and J lost 4 bases; unmatched junction nucleotides: 9. For the CDR3, the DNA is TGTGCCAGCAGCCCAAGGGCTAGCGGGGTAGAGACCCAGTACTTC. Protein product: CASSPRASGVETQYF.

The chain employs TRBV7-2 and TRBJ2-5, with a weak D call TRBD2 (5 bases). Trimming cost V 6 bases and J 5 bases, with 22 bases left between them. The V gene's germline CDR1 is SGHTA and CDR2 FQGNSA. The CDR3 has 16 residues. DNA for the CDR3: TGTGCCAGCAGTCCTGAGGAACTAGGGTGGCAGGAGACCCAGTACTTC. It encodes CASSPEELGWQETQYF.

This clone was detected a few times. This rearrangement joins TRBV3-1 (or the pseudogene TRBV3-2) to TRBJ1-5; no definite D call. The CDR3 is 13 amino acids. Germline CDR1 and CDR2: LGHDT and YNNKEL (reference sequence). V was pared by 3 bases and J by 12 bases, with 15 bases between. CDR3 residues: CASSQALMICQHF. The CDR3 DNA reads as TGTGCCAGCAGCCAGGCCCTTATGATCTGCCAGCATTTT.

The chain carries TRBV5-1 and TRBJ1-2; maybe TRBD1 (6 bases). This CDR3 comprises 13 residues. V lost 4 bases and J 6 bases, leaving 13 bases between the germline ends. CDR1 and CDR2 from the germline V gene are SGHRS and YFSETQ. The CDR3 DNA sequence: TGCGCCAGCAGCCGGGGGGCGTCTGATGGCTACACCTTC. Encoded protein: CASSRGASDGYTF.